The clone carrying this TCR beta chain was detected only a few times. TCRdb reanalyzed the PCR reads via MiXCR. The sample yields fewer than 13,000 clones, more than 25% seen once. CDR1 and CDR2 (germline): MDHEN, SYDVKM. The V end was cut by 6 bases, the J end by 0 bases, with 18 bases between. The CDR3 totals 16 residues. The data were taken from a study of metastatic and nonmetastatic thyroid tumors. Study-level information: Repertoires of blood and of tissue (tumor or nodule) from malignant and benign thyroid patients were compared.

All patients were treatment-naive before thyroid surgery. V gene TRBV28 combines with J gene TRBJ2-7; D is perhaps TRBD1 or TRBD2 (6 bases each). The clonotype originates from a female donor with papillary thyroid cancer or a benign thyroid nodule (not recorded which). Some clones in this sample may be carry-over from other donors' samples. The sequenced sample consisted of tumor tissue. Here the CDR3 DNA reads TGTGCCAGCAGCCCCTTGGGGGGCCTCGGCTCCTACGAGCAGTACTTC. Its protein product is CASSPLGGLGSYEQYF.